A selection of T cell receptor beta chains follows, all from one sample in a study of blood T cell repertoires in COVID-19. Data came from immunoSEQ multiplex PCR; TCRdb stores just in-frame clones and leaves some out. The sample consists of roughly 150,000 clones, approximately 88% of them appearing once. The sample comprised peripheral blood. The receptors shown here come from an elderly woman with active or convalescent COVID-19. CDR3s include the opening cysteine and the closing phenylalanine or tryptophan. A D gene is named only where the DNA matches it firmly. A row's size may be missing; if present it is once, few, many or a size class.

clone_size	v_call	j_call	d_call	cdr3_nt	cdr3_aa
NA	TRBV9	TRBJ2-7	TRBD1	TGTGCCAGCAGCGTAGAGGCAGGGGGTGGGGACGAGCAGTACTTC	CASSVEAGGGDEQYF
NA	TRBV14	TRBJ1-2	TRBD1	TGTGCCAGCAGCCGCGCAGGGACAGGGCTTACGAACTATGGCTACACCTTC	CASSRAGTGLTNYGYTF
NA	TRBV5-1	TRBJ1-1	NA	TGCGCCAGCAGCGTCCAGGAGAACACTGAAGCTTTCTTT	CASSVQENTEAFF
NA	TRBV24-1	TRBJ1-2	TRBD1	TGTGCCACCAGTGCCTCGGACAGGGAAGGCGGCTACACCTTC	CATSASDREGGYTF
NA	TRBV12-5	TRBJ1-1	NA	TGTGCTAGTGCCTCGAACACTGAAGCTTTCTTT	CASASNTEAFF
NA	TRBV9	TRBJ2-5	NA	TGTGCCAGCAGCCCCGCGGGCCGGCAAGAGACCCAGTACTTC	CASSPAGRQETQYF
NA	TRBV27	TRBJ2-2	NA	TGTGCCAGCAGTGACCGTCAGGGGTTCCGACCGGGGGAGCTGTTTTTT	CASSDRQGFRPGELFF
NA	TRBV11-2	TRBJ1-4	NA	TGTGCCAGCAGATCCACAGGGCCAACTAATGAAAAACTGTTTTTT	CASRSTGPTNEKLFF
NA	TRBV18	TRBJ1-2	TRBD1	TGTGCCAGCTCACCAGGAGGGGGCAGTGGCTACACCTTC	CASSPGGGSGYTF
NA	TRBV11-2	TRBJ1-1	TRBD1	TGTGCCAGCAGCTTAGTGGGCAGGGGGCGGGGCACTGAAGCTTTCTTT	CASSLVGRGRGTEAFF
NA	TRBV6-2/TRBV6-3	TRBJ2-1	TRBD2	TGTGCCAGCAGTCCGAGCGGGGGGGCTTTAAGAGAGTTCTTC	CASSPSGGALREFF
NA	TRBV9	TRBJ2-2	TRBD2	TGTGCCAGCAGCGTAGGTAGAGTTGCTAGCGGGGGTCAGGCCGGGGAGCTGTTTTTT	CASSVGRVASGGQAGELFF
once	TRBV12-3/TRBV12-4	TRBJ2-7	TRBD2	TGTGCCAGCAGGCCCACTAGCGGCTACGAGCAGTACTTC	CASRPTSGYEQYF
NA	TRBV6-2/TRBV6-3	TRBJ2-7	TRBD1	TGTGCCAGCAGTTACTCGGGGCAGGGGGCCTACGAGCAGTACTTC	CASSYSGQGAYEQYF
NA	TRBV4-3	TRBJ2-3	TRBD2	TGCGCCAGCAGCCAATCCGGGACTAGCGGGGGGCCGAGCACAGATACGCAGTATTTT	CASSQSGTSGGPSTDTQYF
NA	TRBV5-1	TRBJ1-4	TRBD1	TGCGCCAGCAGCCCCGGGACAGGGGGTGAAAAACTGTTTTTT	CASSPGTGGEKLFF
once	TRBV7-2	TRBJ1-2	TRBD1	TGTGCCAGCAGCTTACGGACAGGTGGCTACACCTTC	CASSLRTGGYTF
NA	TRBV10-3	TRBJ2-5	TRBD2	TGTGCCATGGCGGGGGGGTTAGGGGAGACCCAGTACTTC	CAMAGGLGETQYF
once	TRBV7-2	TRBJ1-2	NA	TGTGCCAGCACCTATAGAAGGGAGGGAAGTAACTATGGCTACACCTTC	CASTYRREGSNYGYTF
NA	TRBV10-3	TRBJ2-2	TRBD1	TGTGCCATCAGTGAGTCCTCCGGGACAGGGTCTTTCGGGGAGCTGTTTTTT	CAISESSGTGSFGELFF
NA	TRBV9	TRBJ1-4	NA	TGTGCCAGCAGCGTAGGTTCGGTCTCCGAGGAAAAACTGTTTTTT	CASSVGSVSEEKLFF
NA	TRBV5-6	TRBJ1-2	NA	TGTGCCAGCAGCTTGACAGGGCAACTCTACTATGGCTACACCTTC	CASSLTGQLYYGYTF
NA	TRBV7-9	TRBJ1-1	TRBD1	TGTGCCAGCAGCTATACAGGGGGCGGGGGAGCTTTCTTT	CASSYTGGGGAFF
NA	TRBV19	TRBJ1-2	NA	TGTGCCAGTAGTATAGATCTTGGACGGACAGCTAACTATGGCTACACCTTC	CASSIDLGRTANYGYTF
NA	TRBV6-5	TRBJ1-1	TRBD1	TGTGCCAGCAGTTCCACAGGACAGGGGAACACTGAAGCTTTCTTT	CASSSTGQGNTEAFF
NA	TRBV24-1	TRBJ2-1	NA	TGTGCCACCAGTGAATTCAGTGAGCAGTTCTTC	CATSEFSEQFF
few	TRBV5-1	TRBJ2-2	TRBD1	TGCGCCAGCAGCTTTGCCCAGGGGGCGCACACCGGGGAGCTGTTTTTT	CASSFAQGAHTGELFF
NA	TRBV7-2	TRBJ1-1	NA	TGTGCCAGCAGCTTAGCGCTCAACGCTTTTGGAGCAAACACTGAAGCTTTCTTT	CASSLALNAFGANTEAFF
NA	TRBV6-5	TRBJ2-1	TRBD2	TGTGCCAGCTGGACTAGCGGGGACTTGGGGGGGCAGTTCTTC	CASWTSGDLGGQFF
NA	TRBV10-3	TRBJ2-3	TRBD1	TGTGCCATCAGTGGCTCGACAGGGGGACGCACAGATACGCAGTATTTT	CAISGSTGGRTDTQYF
NA	TRBV19	TRBJ2-1	TRBD2	TGTGCCAGTAGTCCTAATGCGGGGGGGTTCTACAATGAGCAGTTCTTC	CASSPNAGGFYNEQFF
NA	TRBV6-6	TRBJ1-4	NA	TGTGCCAGCAGTCCCCACGACAGGTTCAATGAAAAACTGTTTTTT	CASSPHDRFNEKLFF
NA	TRBV7-2	TRBJ2-1	TRBD2	TGTGCCAGCAGCCACCGACTAGCGGCCGACAATGAGCAGTTCTTC	CASSHRLAADNEQFF
once	TRBV6-2/TRBV6-3	TRBJ1-5	TRBD1	TGTGCCAGCAGTTACCCGACAGGGCTCGCAAGCAATCAGCCCCAGCATTTT	CASSYPTGLASNQPQHF
NA	TRBV11-3	TRBJ1-4	NA	TGTGCCAGCAGCTTGGGGGGAGGCGAAAAACTGTTTTTT	CASSLGGGEKLFF
NA	TRBV21-1	TRBJ2-6	NA	TGTGCCAGCAGGGTTCCGGGTTTGTGGGCCAACGTCCTGACTTTC	CASRVPGLWANVLTF
NA	TRBV30	TRBJ1-1	TRBD1	TGTGCCTGGGGGACAGTCGGCACTGAAGCTTTCTTT	CAWGTVGTEAFF
NA	TRBV15	TRBJ1-5	NA	TGTGCCACCAGCAGAGATGGAGGAGAAGATCAGCCCCAGCATTTT	CATSRDGGEDQPQHF
NA	TRBV5-1	TRBJ2-7	NA	TGCGCCAGCAGCTTGGCTGGGGGCCACGAGCAGTACTTC	CASSLAGGHEQYF
few	TRBV18	TRBJ1-5	NA	TGTGCCAGCTCCACGACAGCTTATCAGCCCCAGCATTTT	CASSTTAYQPQHF
NA	TRBV5-1	TRBJ2-3	TRBD1	TGCGCCAGCAGCCCCTCCGGGACAGGGACAGATACGCAGTATTTT	CASSPSGTGTDTQYF
NA	TRBV27	TRBJ1-4	NA	TGTGCCAGCAGTTTAGGACAGCCCCGAACTAATGAAAAACTGTTTTTT	CASSLGQPRTNEKLFF
once	TRBV7-3	TRBJ1-1	NA	TGTGCCAGCAGCTCGTCCCCGAACACTGAAGCTTTCTTT	CASSSSPNTEAFF
NA	TRBV30	TRBJ1-4	NA	TGTGCCGGCAGGGTGAATGAAAAACTGTTTTTT	CAGRVNEKLFF
NA	TRBV2	TRBJ1-5	TRBD1	TGTGCCAGCAGTGAAGCGACAGGGTTAAGCAATCAGCCCCAGCATTTT	CASSEATGLSNQPQHF
NA	TRBV28	TRBJ1-2	NA	TGTGCCAGCAGCACGACAGGCTATGGCTACACCTTC	CASSTTGYGYTF